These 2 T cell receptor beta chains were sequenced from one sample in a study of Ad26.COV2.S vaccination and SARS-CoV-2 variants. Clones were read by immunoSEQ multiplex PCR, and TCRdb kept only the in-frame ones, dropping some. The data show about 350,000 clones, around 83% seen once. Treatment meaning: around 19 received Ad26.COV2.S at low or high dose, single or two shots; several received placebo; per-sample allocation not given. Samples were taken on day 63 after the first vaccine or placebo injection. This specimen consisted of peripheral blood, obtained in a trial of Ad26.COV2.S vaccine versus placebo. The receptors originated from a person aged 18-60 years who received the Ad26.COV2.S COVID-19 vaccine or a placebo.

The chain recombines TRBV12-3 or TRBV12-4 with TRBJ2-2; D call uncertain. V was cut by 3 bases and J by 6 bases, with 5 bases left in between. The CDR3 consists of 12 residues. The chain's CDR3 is CASSLGSGELFF. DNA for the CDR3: TGTGCCAGCAGTTTGGGTTCCGGGGAGCTGTTTTTT.

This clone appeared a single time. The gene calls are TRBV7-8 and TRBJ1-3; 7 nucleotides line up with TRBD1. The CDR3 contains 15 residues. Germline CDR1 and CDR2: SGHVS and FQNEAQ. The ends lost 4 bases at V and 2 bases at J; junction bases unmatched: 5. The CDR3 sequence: CASSSGTEAGNTIYF. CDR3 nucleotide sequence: TGTGCCAGCAGCTCCGGGACAGAGGCTGGAAACACCATATATTTT.